This TCR beta chain stems from a study of regulatory T cells in long-lasting Graves disease. As regards this clonotype: Antigen unknown.

This CDR3 is 18 amino acids long. J gave up 0 bases and V 6 bases, and 11 bases lay outside the gene matches. Study-level points and caveats: Among samples with persistent disease, TRBV28, TRBJ1-2 and TRBJ2-5 were favored.

Time point specified: newly diagnosed GD, antithyroid drugs for less than 3 months. The TCR library was made from RNA extracted from PBMCs. Construction of TCR beta libraries relied on iRepertoire HTBI primers and on Arm-PCR targeting CDR3 regions. TCRdb used MiXCR to reprocess the multiplex PCR reads, holding one entry per CDR3 protein. The table records 450,000 to 600,000 distinct CDR3 sequences, roughly 13% of them present only once. These data were also reused for a study on T cells in Graves' hyperthyroidism and ophthalmopathy. That report adds: In making diagnoses, clinical symptoms, serum thyroxine and TRAb, thyroid ultrasound and orbital computed tomography were all used.

The clonotype comes from a man aged 25 to 45 with Graves disease. The V call is TRBV12-3 or TRBV12-4, the J call TRBJ2-1, with 10 bases fitting TRBD2. The specimen comprised peripheral blood mononuclear cells (PBMCs), sampled at new diagnosis, from a patient treated with antithyroid drugs. As DNA, the CDR3 is TGTGCCAGCAGGACTAGCGGGTCCCCGGACGTCTCCTACAATGAGCAGTTCTTC. Translated, it gives CASRTSGSPDVSYNEQFF.